Listed here is a single TCR beta chain. As yet, its antigen is unknown. The sample is drawn from a study of blood T cells in healthy people across ages. Regarding the study as a whole: Calculation of diversity from one million T cells yielded estimates considered to be underestimates.

V shed 3 bases and J 8 bases; nucleotides not matched to a gene: 6. The CDR3 is 14 amino acids. The germline V gene encodes CDR1 SGHDN and CDR2 FVKESK. Next came a second PCR, run for about 6 to 11 cycles, which used a sample-barcoded 5' primer along with a J-beta primer mix. TCRdb passed the 5' RACE reads through MiXCR, listing each CDR3 protein once. This sample has 600,000 to 900,000 distinct CDR3 sequences; roughly 24% occur once, and the top ten carry about 3%. This sample was shared with a second study, whose subject was T cells of mothers and their children. That work contributes: Every microgram of extracted RNA entered cDNA synthesis, 1.5 ug per 15 ul. Mothers and children who were related shared slightly more overlap than unrelated pairs, but not significantly more.

The specimen sequenced was blood. The chain couples TRBV14 to TRBJ2-1, with 8 bases that match TRBD2. This clonotype was obtained from a boy under 18 in good health. The CDR3 here is CASSHLAGLYEQFF. CDR3 DNA: TGTGCCAGCAGCCATTTAGCGGGGTTATATGAGCAGTTCTTC.